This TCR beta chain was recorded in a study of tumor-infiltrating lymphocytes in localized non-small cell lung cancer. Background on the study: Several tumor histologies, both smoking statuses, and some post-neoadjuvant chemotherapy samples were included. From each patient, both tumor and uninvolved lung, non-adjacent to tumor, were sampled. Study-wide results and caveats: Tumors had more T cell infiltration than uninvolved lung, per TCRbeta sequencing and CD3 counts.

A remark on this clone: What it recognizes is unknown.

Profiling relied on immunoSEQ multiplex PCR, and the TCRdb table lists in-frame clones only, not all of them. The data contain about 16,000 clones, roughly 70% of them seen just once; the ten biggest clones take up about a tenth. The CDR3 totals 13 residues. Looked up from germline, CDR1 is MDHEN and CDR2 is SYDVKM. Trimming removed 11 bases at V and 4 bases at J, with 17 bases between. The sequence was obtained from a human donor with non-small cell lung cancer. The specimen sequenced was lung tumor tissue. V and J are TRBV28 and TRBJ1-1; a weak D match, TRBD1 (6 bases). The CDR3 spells CAAVPGVPTEAFF. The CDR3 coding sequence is TGTGCCGCAGTCCCAGGGGTCCCCACTGAAGCTTTCTTT.